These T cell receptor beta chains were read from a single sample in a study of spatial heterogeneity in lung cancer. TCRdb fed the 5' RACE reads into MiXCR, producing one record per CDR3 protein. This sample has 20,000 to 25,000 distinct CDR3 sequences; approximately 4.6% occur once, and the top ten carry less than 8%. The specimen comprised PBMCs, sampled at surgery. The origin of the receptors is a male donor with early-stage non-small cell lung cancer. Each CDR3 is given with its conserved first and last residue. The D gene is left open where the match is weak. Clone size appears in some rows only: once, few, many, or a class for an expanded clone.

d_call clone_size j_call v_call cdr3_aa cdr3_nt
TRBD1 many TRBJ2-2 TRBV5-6 CASSLGQAEAVNLDRVDTGELFF TGTGCCAGCAGCTTGGGCCAAGCCGAAGCGGTCAACCTGGACAGGGTAGACACCGGGGAGCTGTTTTTT
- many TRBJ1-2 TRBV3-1 CASSQGRNYGYTF TGTGCCAGCAGCCAGGGTCGAAACTATGGCTACACCTTC
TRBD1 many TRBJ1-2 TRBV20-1 CSAKPSTGGYYNYGYTF TGCAGTGCCAAGCCTTCGACAGGGGGCTATTATAACTATGGCTACACCTTC
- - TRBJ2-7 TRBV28 CAMWGRGYELYF TGTGCCATGTGGGGCAGAGGCTACGAGCTGTACTTC
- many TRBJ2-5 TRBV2 CASSEAQVVPAQYF TGTGCCAGCAGTGAAGCGCAGGTGGTCCCGGCCCAGTACTTC
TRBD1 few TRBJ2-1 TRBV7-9 CASSSPGRTGGHEQFF TGTGCCAGCAGCTCGCCGGGAAGGACAGGGGGCCATGAGCAGTTCTTC
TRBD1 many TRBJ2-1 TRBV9 CASSIRQGANEQFF TGTGCCAGCAGCATTCGACAGGGGGCCAATGAGCAGTTCTTC
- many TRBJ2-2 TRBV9 CASSVVAGPNTGELFF TGTGCCAGCAGCGTAGTGGCGGGGCCGAACACCGGGGAGCTGTTTTTT
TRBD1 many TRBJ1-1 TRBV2 CASSTGAPGTEAFF TGTGCCAGCAGCACAGGGGCTCCGGGCACTGAAGCTTTCTTT
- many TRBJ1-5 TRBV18 CASSPHPNQPQHF TGTGCCAGCTCACCACACCCCAATCAGCCCCAGCATTTT
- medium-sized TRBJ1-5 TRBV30 CAWSAAYGGSLSSGNQPQHF TGTGCCTGGAGCGCAGCCTATGGGGGCTCCCTTTCCAGTGGCAATCAGCCCCAGCATTTT
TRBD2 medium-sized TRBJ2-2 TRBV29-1 CSVDQGLDDSGELFF TGCAGCGTTGACCAGGGACTAGATGATAGCGGGGAGCTGTTTTTT
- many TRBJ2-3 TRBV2 CATPQPRTTYSTDTQYF TGTGCCACCCCCCAGCCCAGGACGACTTATAGCACAGATACGCAGTATTTT
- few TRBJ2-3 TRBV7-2 CASSPWTGGTDTQYF TGTGCCAGCAGTCCCTGGACTGGGGGCACAGATACGCAGTATTTT
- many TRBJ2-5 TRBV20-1 CSARDHSQETQYF TGCAGTGCTAGAGATCACAGTCAAGAGACCCAGTACTTC
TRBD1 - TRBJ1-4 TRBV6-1 CASSEGGTGEKLFF TGTGCCAGCAGTGAAGGTGGGACAGGTGAAAAACTGTTTTTT
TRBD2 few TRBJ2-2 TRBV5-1 CASAGLAVTGELFF TGCGCCAGCGCGGGGCTAGCGGTAACCGGGGAGCTGTTTTTT
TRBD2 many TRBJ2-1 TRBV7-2 CASSLVGGGSSYNEQFF TGTGCCAGCAGCCTGGTAGGCGGGGGGAGCTCCTACAATGAGCAGTTCTTC
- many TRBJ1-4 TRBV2 CASSESPTDLALFF TGTGCCAGCAGTGAAAGCCCTACCGACCTTGCACTGTTTTTT
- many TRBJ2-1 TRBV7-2 CASSLDSTSYNEQFF TGTGCCAGCAGCCTCGACTCGACCTCCTACAATGAGCAGTTCTTC
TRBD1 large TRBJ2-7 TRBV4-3 CASSQEGGQGLHEQYF TGCGCCAGCAGCCAAGAAGGAGGACAGGGATTGCACGAGCAGTACTTC
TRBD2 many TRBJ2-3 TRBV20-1 CSADTPGLAGDADTQYF TGCAGTGCTGATACTCCGGGACTAGCGGGAGATGCAGATACGCAGTATTTT
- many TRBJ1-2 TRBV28 CATLFGGRNGYTF TGTGCCACCCTCTTTGGAGGGCGCAATGGCTACACCTTC
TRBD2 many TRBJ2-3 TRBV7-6 CASSLAGTSVDTQYF TGTGCCAGCAGCTTAGCCGGGACTAGCGTTGATACGCAGTATTTT
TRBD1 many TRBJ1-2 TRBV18 CASSPSGQGGSGGYTF TGTGCCAGCTCACCTTCAGGCCAGGGGGGTTCTGGTGGCTACACCTTC
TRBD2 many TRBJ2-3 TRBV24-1 CATSGGEGVTDTQYF TGTGCCACCAGTGGAGGGGAGGGAGTCACAGATACGCAGTATTTT
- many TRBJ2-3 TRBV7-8 CASSLGGNRVRDTQYF TGTGCCAGCAGCTTAGGTGGCAACAGGGTGCGAGATACGCAGTATTTT
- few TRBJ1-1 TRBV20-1 CSARGDWGTEAFF TGCAGTGCTAGAGGGGATTGGGGCACTGAAGCTTTCTTT
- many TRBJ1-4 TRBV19 CASSASGSEKLFF TGTGCCAGTAGTGCCTCAGGAAGTGAAAAACTGTTTTTT
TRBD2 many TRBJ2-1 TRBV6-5 CASSYRRWVAGGQSNEQFF TGTGCCAGCAGTTACCGTCGGTGGGTAGCGGGGGGCCAGTCCAATGAGCAGTTCTTC
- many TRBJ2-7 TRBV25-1 CASKGFRGEQYF TGTGCCAGCAAGGGGTTTAGGGGCGAGCAGTACTTC
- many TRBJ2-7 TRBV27 CASSFGRGGSYEQYF TGTGCCAGCAGTTTTGGCAGGGGAGGATCCTACGAGCAGTACTTC
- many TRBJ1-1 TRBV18 CASSQIRPTEAFF TGTGCCAGCTCACAAATAAGACCGACTGAAGCTTTCTTT
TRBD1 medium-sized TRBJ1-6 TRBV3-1 CASSRGQSSYNSPLHF TGTGCCAGCAGCCGGGGACAGAGCTCCTATAATTCACCCCTCCACTTT
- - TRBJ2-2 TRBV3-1 CASSIAGRSLFF TGTGCCAGCAGCATCGCGGGACGGTCGCTGTTTTTT
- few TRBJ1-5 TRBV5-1 CASSLGGSEQPQHF TGCGCCAGCAGCTTGGGGGGTTCGGAGCAGCCCCAGCATTTT
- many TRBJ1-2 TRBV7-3 CASSIQGKDGYTF TGTGCCAGCAGCATACAGGGAAAGGATGGCTACACCTTC
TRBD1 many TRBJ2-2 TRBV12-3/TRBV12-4 CASKPGQGTTGELFF TGTGCCAGCAAACCGGGACAGGGTACCACCGGGGAGCTGTTTTTT
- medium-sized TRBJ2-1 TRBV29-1 CSVGPRGNEQFF TGCAGCGTTGGTCCCAGGGGCAATGAGCAGTTCTTC
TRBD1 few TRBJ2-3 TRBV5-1 CASSSDPDRGDTQYF TGCGCCAGCAGCTCTGACCCGGACAGGGGAGATACGCAGTATTTT
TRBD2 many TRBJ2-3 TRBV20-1 CSARDAGGGTDTQYF TGCAGTGCCCGAGATGCGGGGGGGGGCACAGATACGCAGTATTTT
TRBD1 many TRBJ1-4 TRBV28 CATEAGTGLLYEGKLFF TGTGCCACCGAAGCCGGGACAGGCCTTTTATACGAGGGAAAACTGTTTTTT
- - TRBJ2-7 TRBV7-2 CASSLEGSSSYEQYF TGTGCCAGCAGCTTAGAGGGCAGCAGCTCCTACGAGCAGTACTTC
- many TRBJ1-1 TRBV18 CASSTQQGPKPNTEAFF TGTGCCAGCTCAACCCAGCAGGGACCCAAGCCGAACACTGAAGCTTTCTTT
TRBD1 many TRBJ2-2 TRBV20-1 CSVQTGLNTGELFF TGCAGTGTCCAGACAGGGCTAAACACCGGGGAGCTGTTTTTT
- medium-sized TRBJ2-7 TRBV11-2 CASSSQGGEQYF TGTGCCAGCAGCTCCCAGGGAGGAGAGCAGTACTTC
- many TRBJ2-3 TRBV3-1 CASSQIADTQYF TGTGCCAGCAGCCAAATAGCAGATACGCAGTATTTT
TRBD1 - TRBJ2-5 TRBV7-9 CASSPRDRVLETQYF TGTGCCAGCAGCCCCCGGGACAGGGTTTTAGAGACCCAGTACTTC
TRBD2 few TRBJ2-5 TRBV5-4 CASSSTGTSGRVGQETQYF TGTGCCAGCAGCAGTACCGGGACTAGCGGGAGGGTAGGCCAAGAGACCCAGTACTTC
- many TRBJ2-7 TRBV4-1 CASSQEQGSSYEQYF TGCGCCAGCAGCCAAGAGCAGGGAAGCTCCTACGAGCAGTACTTC
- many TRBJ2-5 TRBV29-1 CSGRRGGEGETQYF TGCAGTGGCCGCAGGGGAGGGGAGGGGGAGACCCAGTACTTC
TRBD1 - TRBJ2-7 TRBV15 CATSRNDRGTYEQYF TGTGCCACCAGCAGAAACGACAGGGGGACCTACGAGCAGTACTTC
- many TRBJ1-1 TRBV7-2 CASSLEAGRTEAFF TGTGCCAGCAGCTTGGAGGCAGGGAGGACTGAAGCTTTCTTT
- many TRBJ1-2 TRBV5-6 CASSLFGLASYYGYTF TGTGCCAGCAGCTTGTTTGGGTTGGCCAGCTACTATGGCTACACCTTC
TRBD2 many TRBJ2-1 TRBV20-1 CSARSSGSDYNEQFF TGCAGTGCTAGATCTAGCGGGAGTGATTACAATGAGCAGTTCTTC